These 12 T cell receptor beta chains came from one sample sequenced in a study of T-cell memory formation after mild COVID-19. TCRdb reprocessed the 5' RACE reads with MiXCR, giving one entry per CDR3 protein. This sample has fewer than 90,000 distinct CDR3 sequences; more than 11% occur once, and the top ten carry 25% to 35%. Material for sequencing was PBMCs or a T cell subset sorted from them (not recorded which). Receptors originate from an adult woman who had mild COVID-19 (a few samples of this study predate the infection). Cell type and time point are not known.

This clonotype was counted only a few times. The V gene is TRBV9, the J gene TRBJ2-7, with unresolved D. Germline CDR1 SGDLS, CDR2 YYNGEE. The CDR3 is 14 amino acids. Trimming pared 0 bases from V and 3 bases from J, leaving 10 bases between. The CDR3 sequence is CASSVGMERYEQYF. CDR3 sequence (DNA): TGTGCCAGCAGCGTAGGAATGGAGCGCTACGAGCAGTACTTC.

The V gene is TRBV15, the J gene TRBJ1-1; possible D gene TRBD1, 5 bases. The CDR3 consists of 15 residues. Trimming took 1 base from V and 1 from J, leaving 10 bases between them. The germline gives CDR1 LNHNV, CDR2 YYDKDF (reference sequence). The DNA of the CDR3 is TGTGCCACCAGCAGAGTCGCCAGGGCGAACACTGAAGCTTTCTTT. The encoded protein is CATSRVARANTEAFF.

This clonotype was observed a handful of times. The chain links TRBV5-1 to TRBJ2-5; tentative D call: TRBD1 (5 bases). This CDR3 has 14 residues. V was trimmed by 1 base and J by 2 bases, leaving 9 bases between them. Germline CDR1 reads SGHRS; CDR2 reads YFSETQ. The CDR3: CASSLYPGQETQYF. CDR3 DNA sequence: TGCGCCAGCAGCTTGTACCCAGGGCAAGAGACCCAGTACTTC.

The genes are TRBV12-3 or TRBV12-4 and TRBJ1-1; D remains unclear. V lost 7 bases to trimming and J lost 3 bases, with 6 bases between them. This CDR3 comprises 11 residues. The CDR3 protein is CASIGHTEAFF. The CDR3, as DNA: TGTGCCAGCATAGGGCACACTGAAGCTTTCTTT.

The rearrangement links TRBV12-3 or TRBV12-4 to TRBJ2-5; 8 bases agree with TRBD1. V lost 7 bases to trimming and J lost 5 bases; unmatched junction nucleotides: 9. The CDR3 loop spans 14 amino acids. CDR3 in amino acids: CASTNQGASETQYF. DNA for the CDR3: TGTGCCAGCACGAACCAGGGGGCGTCGGAGACCCAGTACTTC.

This clonotype showed up many times. This chain links TRBV12-3 or TRBV12-4 with TRBJ2-7, with D unresolved. V lost 1 base, J lost 3 bases, and 10 bases lay in between. This CDR3 spans 14 amino acids. The CDR3 sequence: CASSLGGRSYEQYF. The DNA for the CDR3 is TGTGCCAGCAGTTTAGGAGGCAGGAGCTACGAGCAGTACTTC.

This chain connects TRBV5-1 to TRBJ2-1; D possibly corresponds to TRBD2 (6 bases). Germline assignment: CDR1 SGHRS and CDR2 YFSETQ. Trimming left V 0 bases short and J 6 bases short, with 16 bases between. CDR3 length: 16 residues. The CDR3 protein is CASSLGSAGLVNEQFF. DNA for the CDR3: TGCGCCAGCAGCTTGGGATCAGCGGGTTTGGTCAATGAGCAGTTCTTC.

The chain employs TRBV6-1 and TRBJ1-2; 10 nucleotides match TRBD1. J was trimmed by 7 bases and V by 1 base; bases with no gene match: 3. Germline V gives CDR1 MNHNS, CDR2 SASEGT. The CDR3 spans 14 residues. The CDR3 nucleotides are TGTGCCAGCAGTGAAGGACAGGGGGCGTTTGGCTACACCTTC. Its protein product is CASSEGQGAFGYTF.

The gene calls are TRBV12-3 or TRBV12-4 and TRBJ1-1; a weak D match, TRBD1 (6 bases). The CDR3 has 14 amino acids. Trimming stripped 0 bases from V and 1 base from J, with 6 bases between. The CDR3, as DNA: TGTGCCAGCAGTTTAGCGGGGGCGAACACTGAAGCTTTCTTT. Translated: CASSLAGANTEAFF.

This clonotype was seen ten or more times. The V and J genes are TRBV21-1 and TRBJ2-1; the tabulated D call, TRBD1, remains unverified against the DNA. TRBV21-1 constitutes a pseudogene. The CDR3 has 13 amino acids. CDR3: CASCNRGPDEQFF. For the CDR3, the DNA is TGTGCCAGCTGTAACAGGGGGCCTGACGAGCAGTTCTTC.

J is TRBJ1-1 and V is TRBV4-3; the D gene is possibly TRBD1 (6 bases). Between the trimmed V and J ends, which lost 1 base and 0 bases, there was a span of 9 bases. In germline, CDR1 is LGHNA, CDR2 YSLEER. The CDR3 runs to 15 residues. CDR3: CASSQVGGMNTEAFF. In DNA, the CDR3 is TGCGCCAGCAGCCAAGTTGGGGGCATGAACACTGAAGCTTTCTTT.

CDR3 sequence: CASSQEGLAGQRDTQYF. CDR3 in DNA: TGTGCCAGCAGCCAAGAGGGACTAGCGGGACAGCGGGATACGCAGTATTTT. The gene calls are TRBV14 and TRBJ2-3; 13 bases align to TRBD2. From germline, CDR1 is SGHDN and CDR2 FVKESK. V lost 0 bases to trimming and J lost 6 bases; unmatched junction nucleotides: 6. The length of the CDR3 is 17 residues.